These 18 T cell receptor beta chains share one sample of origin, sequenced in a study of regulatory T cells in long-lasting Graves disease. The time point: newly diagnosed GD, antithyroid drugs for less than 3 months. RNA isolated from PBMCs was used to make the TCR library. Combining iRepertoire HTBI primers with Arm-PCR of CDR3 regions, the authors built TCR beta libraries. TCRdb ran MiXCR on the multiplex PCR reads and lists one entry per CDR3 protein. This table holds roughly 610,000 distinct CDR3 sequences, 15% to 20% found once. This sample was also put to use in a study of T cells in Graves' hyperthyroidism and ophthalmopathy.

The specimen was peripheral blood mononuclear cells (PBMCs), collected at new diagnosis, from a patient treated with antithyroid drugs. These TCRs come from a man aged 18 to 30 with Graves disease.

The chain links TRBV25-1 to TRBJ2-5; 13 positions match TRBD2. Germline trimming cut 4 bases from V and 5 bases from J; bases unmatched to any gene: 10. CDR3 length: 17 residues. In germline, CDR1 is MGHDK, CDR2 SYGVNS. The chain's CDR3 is CASSVPMGLAGKETQYF. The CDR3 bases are TGTGCCAGCAGTGTTCCGATGGGACTAGCGGGAAAGGAGACCCAGTACTTC.

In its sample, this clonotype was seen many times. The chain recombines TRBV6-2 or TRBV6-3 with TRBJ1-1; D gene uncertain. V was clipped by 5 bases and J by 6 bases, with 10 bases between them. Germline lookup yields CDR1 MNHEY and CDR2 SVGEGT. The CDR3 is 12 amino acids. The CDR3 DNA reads TGTGCCAGCAGTGAACTGAGCGCTGAAGCTTTCTTT. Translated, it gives CASSELSAEAFF.

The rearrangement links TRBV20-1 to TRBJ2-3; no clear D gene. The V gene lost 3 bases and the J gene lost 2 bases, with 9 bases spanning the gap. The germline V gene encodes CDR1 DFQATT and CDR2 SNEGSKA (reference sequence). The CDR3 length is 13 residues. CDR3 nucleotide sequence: TGCAGTGCTAGTTCGGAGATCACAGATACGCAGTATTTT. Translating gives CSASSEITDTQYF.

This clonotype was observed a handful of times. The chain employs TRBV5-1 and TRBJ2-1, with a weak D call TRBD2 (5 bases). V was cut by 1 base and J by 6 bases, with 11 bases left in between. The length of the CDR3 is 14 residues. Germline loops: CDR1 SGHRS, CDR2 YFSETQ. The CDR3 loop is CASSLTDLRNEQFF. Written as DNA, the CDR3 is TGCGCCAGCAGCTTGACGGACTTGCGCAATGAGCAGTTCTTC.

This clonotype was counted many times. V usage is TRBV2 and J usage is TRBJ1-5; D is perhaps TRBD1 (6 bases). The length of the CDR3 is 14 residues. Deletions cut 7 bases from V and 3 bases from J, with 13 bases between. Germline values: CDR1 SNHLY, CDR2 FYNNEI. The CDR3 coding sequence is TGTGCCAGCAACGAACAGGGAGTCAATCAGCCCCAGCATTTT. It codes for CASNEQGVNQPQHF.

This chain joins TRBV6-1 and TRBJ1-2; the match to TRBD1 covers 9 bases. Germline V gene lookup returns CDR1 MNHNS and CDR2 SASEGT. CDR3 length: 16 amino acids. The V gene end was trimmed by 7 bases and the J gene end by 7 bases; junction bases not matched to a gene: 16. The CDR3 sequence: CASMTGGLTAGLGYTF. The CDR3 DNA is TGTGCCAGCATGACAGGGGGTCTAACCGCGGGCCTTGGCTACACCTTC.

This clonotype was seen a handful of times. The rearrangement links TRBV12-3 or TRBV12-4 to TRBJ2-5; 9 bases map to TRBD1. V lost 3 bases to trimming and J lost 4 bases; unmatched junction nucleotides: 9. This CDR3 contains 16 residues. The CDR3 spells CASSFNRGQGGETQYF. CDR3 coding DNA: TGTGCCAGCAGTTTCAACAGGGGGCAAGGCGGAGAGACCCAGTACTTC.

CDR3 sequence: CASSSGQGGLGYF. CDR3 DNA sequence: TGCGCCAGCAGCTCCGGACAGGGGGGGTTGGGTTATTTT. The chain employs TRBV5-1 and TRBJ2-3; TRBD1 matches 10 bases. Losses at the gene ends were 3 bases for V and 15 bases for J; bases not matched to a gene: 10. The V gene's germline CDR1 is SGHRS and CDR2 YFSETQ. This CDR3 region has 13 residues. Full variable domain (outside the CDR3, taken from reference TRBV5-1 and TRBJ2-3): KAGVTQTPRYLIKTRGQQVTLSCSPISGHRSVSWYQQTPGQGLQFLFEYFSETQRNKGNFPGRFSGRQFSNSRSEMNVSTLELGDSALYLCASSSGQGGLGYFGPGTRLTVL.

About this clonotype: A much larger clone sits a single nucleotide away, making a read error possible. The CDR3 loop is CASSPSQGSIYNEQFF. CDR3 bases: TGTGCCAGCTCACCTTCCCAGGGAAGCATCTACAATGAGCAGTTCTTC. The rearrangement uses TRBV18 and TRBJ2-1; D is possibly TRBD1 (5 bases). The ends were cut back, 3 bases at V and 3 bases at J, with 15 bases in the middle. Germline CDR1 and CDR2: KGHSH and LQKENI. CDR3 length: 16 amino acids.

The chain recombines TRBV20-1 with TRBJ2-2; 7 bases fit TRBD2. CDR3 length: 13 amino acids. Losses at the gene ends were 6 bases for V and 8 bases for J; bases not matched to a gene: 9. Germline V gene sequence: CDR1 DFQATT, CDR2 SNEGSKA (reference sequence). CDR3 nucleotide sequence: TGCAGTGCCAAACTAGCGACCCAGGGGGAGCTGTTTTTT. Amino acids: CSAKLATQGELFF.

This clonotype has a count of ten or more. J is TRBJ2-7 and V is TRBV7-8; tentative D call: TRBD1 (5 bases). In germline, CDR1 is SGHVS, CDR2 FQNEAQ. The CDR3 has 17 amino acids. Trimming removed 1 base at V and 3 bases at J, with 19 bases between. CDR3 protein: CASSLGYFFAGIYEQYF. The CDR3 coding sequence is TGTGCCAGCAGCTTAGGGTATTTTTTCGCAGGGATCTACGAGCAGTACTTC. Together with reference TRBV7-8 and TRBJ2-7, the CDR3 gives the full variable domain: GAGVSQSPRYKVAKRGQDVALRCDPISGHVSLFWYQQALGQGPEFLTYFQNEAQLDKSGLPSDRFFAERPEGSVSTLKIQRTQQEDSAVYLCASSLGYFFAGIYEQYFGPGTRLTVT.

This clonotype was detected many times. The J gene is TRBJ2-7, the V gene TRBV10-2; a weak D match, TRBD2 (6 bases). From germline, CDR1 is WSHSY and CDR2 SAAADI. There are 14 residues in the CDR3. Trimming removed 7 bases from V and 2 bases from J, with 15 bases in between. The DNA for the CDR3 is TGCGCCAGCAAAGTGGCTAGCGAACCCTACGAGCAGTACTTC. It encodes CASKVASEPYEQYF.

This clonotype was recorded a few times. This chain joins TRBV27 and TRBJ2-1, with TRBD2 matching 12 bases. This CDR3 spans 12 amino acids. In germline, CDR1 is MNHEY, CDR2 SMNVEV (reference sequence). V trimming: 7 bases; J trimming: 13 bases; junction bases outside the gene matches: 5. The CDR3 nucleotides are TGTGCCAGCACGGGACTAGCGGGTCACCAGTTCTTC. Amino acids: CASTGLAGHQFF.

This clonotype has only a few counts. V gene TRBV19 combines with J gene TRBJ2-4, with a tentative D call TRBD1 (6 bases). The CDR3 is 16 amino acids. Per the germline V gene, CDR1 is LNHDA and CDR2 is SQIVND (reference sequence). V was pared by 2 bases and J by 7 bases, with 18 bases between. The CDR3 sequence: CASSIMGQGRRNIQYF. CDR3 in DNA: TGTGCCAGTAGTATAATGGGACAAGGGCGCAGGAACATTCAGTACTTC.

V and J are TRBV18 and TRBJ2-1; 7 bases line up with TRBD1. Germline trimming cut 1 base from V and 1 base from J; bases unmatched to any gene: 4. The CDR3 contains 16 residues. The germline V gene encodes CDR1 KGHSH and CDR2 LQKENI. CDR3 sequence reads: CASSPRQGESYNEQFF. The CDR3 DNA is TGTGCCAGCTCACCACGACAGGGTGAGTCCTACAATGAGCAGTTCTTC.

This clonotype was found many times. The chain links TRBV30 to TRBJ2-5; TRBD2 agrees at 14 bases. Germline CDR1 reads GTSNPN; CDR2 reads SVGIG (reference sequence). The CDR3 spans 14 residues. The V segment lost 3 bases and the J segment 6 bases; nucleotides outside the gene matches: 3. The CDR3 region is CAWSGLAGGQTQYF. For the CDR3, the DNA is TGTGCCTGGAGCGGACTAGCGGGAGGACAGACCCAGTACTTC.

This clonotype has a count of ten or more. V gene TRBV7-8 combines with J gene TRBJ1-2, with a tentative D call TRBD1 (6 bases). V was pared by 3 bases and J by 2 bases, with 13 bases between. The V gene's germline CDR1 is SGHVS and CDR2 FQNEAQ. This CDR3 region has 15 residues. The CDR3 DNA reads TGTGCCAGCAGCTTGGGTGGAACAGGGAACTATGGCTACACCTTC. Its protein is CASSLGGTGNYGYTF.

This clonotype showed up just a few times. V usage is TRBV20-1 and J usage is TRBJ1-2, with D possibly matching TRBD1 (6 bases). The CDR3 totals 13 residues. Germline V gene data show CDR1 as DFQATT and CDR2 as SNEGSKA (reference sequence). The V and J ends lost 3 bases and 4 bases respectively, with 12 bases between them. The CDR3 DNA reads TGCAGTGCTAGCGCGGGGGCGATCTATGGCTACACCTTC. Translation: CSASAGAIYGYTF.